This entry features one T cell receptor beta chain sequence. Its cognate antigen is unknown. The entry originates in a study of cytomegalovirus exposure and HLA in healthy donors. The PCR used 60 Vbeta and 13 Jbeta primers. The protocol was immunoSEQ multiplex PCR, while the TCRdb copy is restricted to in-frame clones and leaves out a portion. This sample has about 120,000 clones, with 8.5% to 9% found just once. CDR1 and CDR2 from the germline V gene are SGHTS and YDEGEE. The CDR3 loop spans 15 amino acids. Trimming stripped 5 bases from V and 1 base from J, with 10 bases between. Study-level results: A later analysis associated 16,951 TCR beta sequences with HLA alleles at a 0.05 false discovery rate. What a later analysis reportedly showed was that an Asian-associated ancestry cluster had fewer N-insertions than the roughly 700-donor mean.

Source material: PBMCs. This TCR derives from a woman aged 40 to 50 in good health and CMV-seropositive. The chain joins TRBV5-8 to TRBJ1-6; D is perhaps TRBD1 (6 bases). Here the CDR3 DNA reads TGTGCCAGCAGGTCACAGGGTTCCTATAATTCACCCCTCCACTTT. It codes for CASRSQGSYNSPLHF.